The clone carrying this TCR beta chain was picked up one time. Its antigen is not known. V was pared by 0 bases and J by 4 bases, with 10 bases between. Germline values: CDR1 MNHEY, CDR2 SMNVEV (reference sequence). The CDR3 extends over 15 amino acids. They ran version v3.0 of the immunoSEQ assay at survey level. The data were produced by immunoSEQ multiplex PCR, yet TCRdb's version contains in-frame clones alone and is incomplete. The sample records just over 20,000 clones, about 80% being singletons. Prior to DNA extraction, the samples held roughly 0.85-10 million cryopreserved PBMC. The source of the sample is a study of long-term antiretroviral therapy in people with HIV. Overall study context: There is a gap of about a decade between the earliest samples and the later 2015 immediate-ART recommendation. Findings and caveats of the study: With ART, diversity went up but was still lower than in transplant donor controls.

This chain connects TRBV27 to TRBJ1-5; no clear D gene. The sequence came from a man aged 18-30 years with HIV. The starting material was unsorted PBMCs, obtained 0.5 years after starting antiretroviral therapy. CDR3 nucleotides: TGTGCCAGCAGTTTATCGCCGGCTGGGAATCAGCCCCAGCATTTT. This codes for CASSLSPAGNQPQHF.